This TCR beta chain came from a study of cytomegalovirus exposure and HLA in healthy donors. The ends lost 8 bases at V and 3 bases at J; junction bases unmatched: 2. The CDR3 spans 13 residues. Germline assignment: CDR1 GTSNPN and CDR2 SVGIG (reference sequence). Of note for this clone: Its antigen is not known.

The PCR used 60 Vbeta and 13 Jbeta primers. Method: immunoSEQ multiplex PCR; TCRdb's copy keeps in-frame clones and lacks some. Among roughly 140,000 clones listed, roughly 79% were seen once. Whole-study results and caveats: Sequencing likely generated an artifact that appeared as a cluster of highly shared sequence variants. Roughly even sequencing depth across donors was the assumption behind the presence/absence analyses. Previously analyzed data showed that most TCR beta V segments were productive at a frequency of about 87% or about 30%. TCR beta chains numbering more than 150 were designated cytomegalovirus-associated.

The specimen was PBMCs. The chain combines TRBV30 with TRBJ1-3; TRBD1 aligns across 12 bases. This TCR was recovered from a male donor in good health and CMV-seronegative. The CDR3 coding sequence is TGTGCCGGGACAGGGGGCGGTGGAAACACCATATATTTT. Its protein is CAGTGGGGNTIYF.